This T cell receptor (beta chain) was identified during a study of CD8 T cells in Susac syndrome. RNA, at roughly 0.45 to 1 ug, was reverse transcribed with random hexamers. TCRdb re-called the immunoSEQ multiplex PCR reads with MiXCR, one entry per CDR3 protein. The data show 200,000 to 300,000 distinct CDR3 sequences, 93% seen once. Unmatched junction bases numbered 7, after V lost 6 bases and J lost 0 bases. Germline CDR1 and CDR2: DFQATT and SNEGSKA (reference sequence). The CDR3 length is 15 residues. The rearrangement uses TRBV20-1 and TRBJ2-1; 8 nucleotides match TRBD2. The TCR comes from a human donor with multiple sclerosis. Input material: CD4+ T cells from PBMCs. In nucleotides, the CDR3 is TGCAGTGCCGAGACTAGCGTTAGCTCCTACAATGAGCAGTTCTTC. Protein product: CSAETSVSSYNEQFF.